These 11 T cell receptor beta chains originate from one sample sequenced in a study of T-cell memory formation after mild COVID-19 (dated by TCRdb to the early 2020s). The method was 5' RACE. TCRdb records Illumina NovaSeq 6000 as the sequencer. Clones were called with MiXCR by TCRdb after fastp trimmed the public reads at Q25, and only in-frame beta chains were retained. Rows are unified per CDR3 protein, each entry keeping the most common DNA and genes. This sample comprises 140,000 to 150,000 distinct CDR3 sequences, 15% to 20% of them detected only once. The top ten clonotypes cover approximately 2% of the sample. The specimen was PBMCs or a T cell subset sorted from them (not recorded which). All receptors come from an adult woman who had mild COVID-19 (a few samples of this study predate the infection). The sample titles of this study are shuffled in the database, so cell type and time point are left out; the donor was told from shared clones.

This clonotype was detected a few times. The chain combines TRBV5-4 with TRBJ1-2, with 8 bases matching TRBD1. Germline V gene lookup returns CDR1 SGHNT and CDR2 YYREEE (reference sequence). The CDR3 loop spans 12 amino acids. After removal of 4 bases from V and 9 bases from J, the junction contained 5 bases not matched to a gene. The DNA of the CDR3 is TGTGCCAGCAGCGTCGACAGGGGTAGCTACACCTTC. Encoded protein: CASSVDRGSYTF. Full variable domain (remainder filled in from reference TRBV5-4 and TRBJ1-2): ETGVTQSPTHLIKTRGQQVTLRCSSQSGHNTVSWYQQALGQGPQFIFQYYREEENGRGNFPPRFSGLQFPNYSSELNVNALELDDSALYLCASSVDRGSYTFGSGTRLTVV.

There are a few counts of this clonotype. The V gene is TRBV5-1, the J gene TRBJ1-3, with 7 positions matching TRBD1. The CDR3 has 15 amino acids. Per the germline V gene, CDR1 is SGHRS and CDR2 is YFSETQ. The V gene end was trimmed by 4 bases and the J gene end by 2 bases; junction bases not matched to a gene: 6. CDR3 amino acids: CASSKQGGAGNTIYF. The CDR3 DNA reads TGCGCCAGCAGCAAACAAGGGGGCGCTGGAAACACCATATATTTT.

The chain couples TRBV11-3 to TRBJ2-1; D unresolved. Germline V gives CDR1 SGHNT, CDR2 YENEEA. The CDR3 totals 14 residues. V lost 7 bases, J lost 0 bases, and 10 bases lay in between. The CDR3, as DNA: TGTGCCAGCACCCTCCGGAGCTCCTACAATGAGCAGTTCTTC. It encodes CASTLRSSYNEQFF. The variable domain in full, with the rest retrieved from reference TRBV11-3 and TRBJ2-1, is EAGVVQSPRYKIIEKKQPVAFWCNPISGHNTLYWYLQNLGQGPELLIRYENEEAVDDSQLPKDRFSAERLKGVDSTLKIQPAELGDSAVYLCASTLRSSYNEQFFGPGTRLTVL.

The rearrangement links TRBV7-3 to TRBJ2-3; the D is unclear. Germline V gene lookup returns CDR1 SGHTA and CDR2 FQGTGA. CDR3 length equals 14 residues. Trimming took off 2 bases at V and 2 bases at J, with 8 bases between the two ends. CDR3 sequence (DNA): TGTGCCAGCAGCTTACTAGGAGACACAGATACGCAGTATTTT. Amino acid sequence: CASSLLGDTDTQYF.

This clonotype has a handful of counts. The chain joins TRBV7-9 to TRBJ2-1; 8 bases are shared with TRBD2. The CDR3 has 18 residues. Germline loops: CDR1 SEHNR, CDR2 FQNEAQ (reference sequence). Trimming removed 5 bases from V and 0 bases from J; junction bases left unmatched: 12. The CDR3 sequence is CASSRSGAGASSYNEQFF. CDR3 DNA sequence: TGTGCCAGCAGCCGCTCGGGAGCGGGGGCCTCCTCCTACAATGAGCAGTTCTTC. Full variable domain (outside the CDR3, taken from reference TRBV7-9 and TRBJ2-1): DTGVSQNPRHKITKRGQNVTFRCDPISEHNRLYWYRQTLGQGPEFLTYFQNEAQLEKSRLLSDRFSAERPKGSFSTLEIQRTEQGDSAMYLCASSRSGAGASSYNEQFFGPGTRLTVL.

The CDR3 nucleotides are TGTGCCAGCAGTCCAGGACAGGCCGGCTCCTACGAGCAGTACTTC. Protein sequence: CASSPGQAGSYEQYF. The chain links TRBV7-9 to TRBJ2-7; 7 bases are shared with TRBD1. V lost 6 bases to trimming and J lost 0 bases; unmatched junction nucleotides: 8. The germline CDR1 and CDR2 sequences are SEHNR and FQNEAQ (reference sequence). The CDR3 covers 15 residues. The full variable domain, rest sourced from reference TRBV7-9 and TRBJ2-7, is DTGVSQNPRHKITKRGQNVTFRCDPISEHNRLYWYRQTLGQGPEFLTYFQNEAQLEKSRLLSDRFSAERPKGSFSTLEIQRTEQGDSAMYLCASSPGQAGSYEQYFGPGTRLTVT.

The table lists this clonotype with a few counts. The chain links TRBV7-9 to TRBJ1-4, with D uncertain. The CDR3 length is 11 residues. V was cut by 5 bases and J by 7 bases, with 5 bases left in between. Germline V gene sequence: CDR1 SEHNR, CDR2 FQNEAQ (reference sequence). Here the CDR3 reads CASSTSEKLFF. The CDR3 region has the DNA TGTGCCAGCAGCACAAGTGAAAAACTGTTTTTT.

The table lists this clonotype with a few counts. This chain links TRBV2 with TRBJ1-2; D uncertain. Trimming stripped 2 bases from V and 4 bases from J, with 8 bases between. Germline CDR1 reads SNHLY; CDR2 reads FYNNEI. There are 13 residues in the CDR3. CDR3 in DNA: TGTGCCAGCAGTGAATGGGAGGCCTATGGCTACACCTTC. Translation gives CASSEWEAYGYTF. Full variable domain (remainder filled in from reference TRBV2 and TRBJ1-2): EPEVTQTPSHQVTQMGQEVILRCVPISNHLYFYWYRQILGQKVEFLVSFYNNEISEKSEIFDDQFSVERPDGSNFTLKIRSTKLEDSAMYFCASSEWEAYGYTFGSGTRLTVV.

J is TRBJ1-5 and V is TRBV2, with D tentatively TRBD1 (6 bases). CDR3 length: 15 amino acids. Trimming removed 4 bases from V and 3 bases from J, with 13 bases in between. The germline V gene has CDR1 SNHLY and CDR2 FYNNEI. The CDR3 is CASSGNTGPNQPQHF. The CDR3 DNA sequence: TGTGCCAGCAGTGGGAATACAGGGCCCAATCAGCCCCAGCATTTT.

The rearrangement uses TRBV5-1 and TRBJ1-2; TRBD1 matches 9 bases. V was clipped by 4 bases and J by 4 bases; unmatched bases: 2. The V gene's germline CDR1 is SGHRS and CDR2 YFSETQ. CDR3 length: 13 residues. The CDR3 nucleotides are TGCGCCAGCAGCGGGACAGGGAGCTATGGCTACACCTTC. Its translation: CASSGTGSYGYTF.

The CDR3 here is CASSLAGGHGTEAFF. For the CDR3, the DNA is TGCGCCAGCAGCTTGGCCGGCGGGCACGGGACTGAAGCTTTCTTT. The chain combines TRBV5-1 with TRBJ1-1; D gene uncertain. The CDR3 has 15 residues. The V end lost 0 bases, the J end lost 5 bases, and 14 bases lay between the germline ends. The germline CDR1 and CDR2 sequences are SGHRS and YFSETQ.